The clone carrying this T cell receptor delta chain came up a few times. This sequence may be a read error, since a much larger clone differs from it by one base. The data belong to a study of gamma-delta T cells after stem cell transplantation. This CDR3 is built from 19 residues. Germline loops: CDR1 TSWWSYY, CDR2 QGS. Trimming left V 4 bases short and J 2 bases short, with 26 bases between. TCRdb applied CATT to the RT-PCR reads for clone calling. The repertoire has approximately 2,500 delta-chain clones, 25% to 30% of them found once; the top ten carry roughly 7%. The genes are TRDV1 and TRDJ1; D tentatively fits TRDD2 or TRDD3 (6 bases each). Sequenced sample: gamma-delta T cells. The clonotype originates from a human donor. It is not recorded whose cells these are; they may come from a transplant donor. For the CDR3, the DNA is TGTGCTCTTGGGGGGCTCCTACCCTTACTGGGTCGGTGGACCGATAAACTCATCTTT. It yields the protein CALGGLLPLLGRWTDKLIF.